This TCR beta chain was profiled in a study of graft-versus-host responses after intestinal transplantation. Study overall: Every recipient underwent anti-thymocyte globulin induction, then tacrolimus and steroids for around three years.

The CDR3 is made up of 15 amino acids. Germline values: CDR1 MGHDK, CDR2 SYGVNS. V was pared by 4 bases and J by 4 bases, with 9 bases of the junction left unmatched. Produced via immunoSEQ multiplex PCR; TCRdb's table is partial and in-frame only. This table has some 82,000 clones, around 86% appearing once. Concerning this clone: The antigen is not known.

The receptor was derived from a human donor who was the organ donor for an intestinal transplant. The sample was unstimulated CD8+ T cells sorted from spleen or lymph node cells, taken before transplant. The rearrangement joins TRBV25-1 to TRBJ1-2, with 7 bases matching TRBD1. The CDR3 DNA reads TGTGCCAGCAGTGCTCCGGGACAGATTTTCTATGGCTACACCTTC. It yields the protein CASSAPGQIFYGYTF.